A selection of T cell receptor beta chains follows, all from one sample in a study of cytomegalovirus exposure and HLA in healthy donors. Clones were sequenced by immunoSEQ multiplex PCR, and TCRdb holds only the in-frame ones, with some missing. This sample has about 120,000 clones; about four fifths occur once, and the top ten carry 7.5% to 9%. The specimen was PBMCs. The receptors shown here come from a female donor in good health and CMV-seropositive. Both conserved end residues are part of each CDR3. A D gene is named only where the DNA matches it firmly. A clone size is listed for some rows: how often the clone was seen (once, few, many), or a class if it is expanded.

v_call: TRBV9; clone_size: few; d_call: TRBD1; j_call: TRBJ2-3; cdr3_nt: TGTGCCAGCAGCGGCCGGGACAGAAGCACAGATACGCAGTATTTT; cdr3_aa: CASSGRDRSTDTQYF
v_call: TRBV10-3; clone_size: once; d_call: .; j_call: TRBJ2-2; cdr3_nt: TGTGCCATCAGTGAGCAGTGGGGGGATTCCGGGGAGCTGTTTTTT; cdr3_aa: CAISEQWGDSGELFF
v_call: TRBV7-2; clone_size: .; d_call: TRBD2; j_call: TRBJ2-2; cdr3_nt: TGTGCCAGCAGCCCTCCTAGCGGGGGGGTCCTCAGGGAGCTGTTTTTT; cdr3_aa: CASSPPSGGVLRELFF
v_call: TRBV4-1; clone_size: few; d_call: .; j_call: TRBJ2-2; cdr3_nt: TGCGCCAGCAGCCAAGACTCCCGCGGGAACACCGGGGAGCTGTTTTTT; cdr3_aa: CASSQDSRGNTGELFF
v_call: TRBV30; clone_size: .; d_call: .; j_call: TRBJ1-4; cdr3_nt: TGTGCCTGGAGTCCCAAGTTGGCCTGGCGGGACGAAAAACTGTTTTTT; cdr3_aa: CAWSPKLAWRDEKLFF
v_call: TRBV29-1; clone_size: .; d_call: .; j_call: TRBJ1-1; cdr3_nt: TGCAGCGTTGACAGCAGGGTGGGAGCTTTCTTT; cdr3_aa: CSVDSRVGAFF
v_call: TRBV11-1; clone_size: .; d_call: .; j_call: TRBJ2-5; cdr3_nt: TGTGCCAGCAGCTTGTGGCAGCCCGGGGAAGAGACCCAGTACTTC; cdr3_aa: CASSLWQPGEETQYF
v_call: TRBV18; clone_size: .; d_call: .; j_call: TRBJ1-2; cdr3_nt: TGTGCCAGCTCATCCGGGTCCTATGGCTACACCTTC; cdr3_aa: CASSSGSYGYTF
v_call: TRBV11-3; clone_size: .; d_call: TRBD2; j_call: TRBJ2-1; cdr3_nt: TGTGCCAGCAGCCAGGGACTAGCGGGCTACAATGAGCAGTTCTTC; cdr3_aa: CASSQGLAGYNEQFF
v_call: TRBV7-9; clone_size: few; d_call: .; j_call: TRBJ1-5; cdr3_nt: TGTGCCAGCAGCCCAAGGGGGAATCAGCCCCAGCATTTT; cdr3_aa: CASSPRGNQPQHF
v_call: TRBV6-6; clone_size: few; d_call: .; j_call: TRBJ2-1; cdr3_nt: TGTGCCAGCAGTCCTACAGGCAGCTCCTACAATGAGCAGTTCTTC; cdr3_aa: CASSPTGSSYNEQFF
v_call: TRBV6-5; clone_size: .; d_call: TRBD1; j_call: TRBJ1-3; cdr3_nt: TGTGCCAGCAGTTCGACAGGGGTGTCTGGAAACACCATATATTTT; cdr3_aa: CASSSTGVSGNTIYF
v_call: TRBV2; clone_size: .; d_call: TRBD1; j_call: TRBJ1-1; cdr3_nt: TGTGCCAGCAGAGCCGGGACAGGGAAATTCACTGAAGCTTTCTTT; cdr3_aa: CASRAGTGKFTEAFF
v_call: TRBV5-1; clone_size: .; d_call: .; j_call: TRBJ2-7; cdr3_nt: TGCGCCAGCAGTGAACAGGGATACGAGCAGTACTTC; cdr3_aa: CASSEQGYEQYF
v_call: TRBV9; clone_size: once; d_call: TRBD1; j_call: TRBJ2-5; cdr3_nt: TGTGCCAGCAGCCAATCTCCGGGACAGGGGAATACGCGTCAGTACTTC; cdr3_aa: CASSQSPGQGNTRQYF
v_call: TRBV7-9; clone_size: .; d_call: .; j_call: TRBJ1-6; cdr3_nt: TGTGCCAGCAGCTTAGAGACAGGATGGAATTCACCCCTCCACTTT; cdr3_aa: CASSLETGWNSPLHF
v_call: TRBV10-3; clone_size: .; d_call: .; j_call: TRBJ1-5; cdr3_nt: TGTGCCATCATTCACCCCCGGGACACCTATAGCAATCAGCCCCAGCATTTT; cdr3_aa: CAIIHPRDTYSNQPQHF
v_call: TRBV6-1; clone_size: once; d_call: TRBD1; j_call: TRBJ2-2; cdr3_nt: TGTGCCAGCACCCCAGGGGGAACGAACACCGGGGAGCTGTTTTTT; cdr3_aa: CASTPGGTNTGELFF
v_call: TRBV28; clone_size: .; d_call: .; j_call: TRBJ1-1; cdr3_nt: TGTGCCAGCAGCTCGGGACAGAACACTGAAGCTTTCTTT; cdr3_aa: CASSSGQNTEAFF